A single sample is the source of the 5 T cell receptor beta chains below, sequenced in a study of CD8 T cells in Susac syndrome. cDNA came from roughly 0.53 to 1 ug RNA primed by random hexamers. TCRdb analysed the immunoSEQ multiplex PCR reads with MiXCR anew, one entry per CDR3 protein. Of around 150,000 distinct CDR3 sequences listed, more than 85% are singletons. Sequencing was done on a sample of CD8+ T cells from PBMCs. The receptors here all came from a human donor with Susac syndrome.

J is TRBJ1-1 and V is TRBV24-1, with 7 bases matching TRBD1. CDR3 size: 14 residues. In germline, CDR1 is KGHDR, CDR2 SFDVKD. With 4 bases clipped from V and 1 base from J, the junction kept 2 bases outside the gene matches. The chain's CDR3 is CATSDRGTNTEAFF. CDR3 nucleotides: TGTGCCACCAGTGACAGGGGGACGAACACTGAAGCTTTCTTT.

The chain links TRBV6-1 to TRBJ2-1, with TRBD2 identical over 10 bases. The V gene's germline CDR1 is MNHNS and CDR2 SASEGT. This CDR3 contains 16 residues. V shed 6 bases and J 7 bases; nucleotides not matched to a gene: 12. As DNA, the CDR3 is TGTGCCAGCAGCCCGTATTTAGCGGGAGGAGTAAATGAGCAGTTCTTC. This codes for CASSPYLAGGVNEQFF.

The chain has TRBV2 and TRBJ2-7; possible D gene TRBD2, 5 bases. V gave up 1 base and J gave up 6 bases, with 7 bases separating them. Germline CDR1 reads SNHLY; CDR2 reads FYNNEI. This CDR3 has 12 residues. The CDR3 DNA reads TGTGCCAGCAGTGAAGGCACTAGCGAGCAGTACTTC. It specifies CASSEGTSEQYF.

The V and J genes are TRBV19 and TRBJ2-3; D tentatively fits TRBD1 or TRBD2 (5 bases each). The germline gives CDR1 LNHDA, CDR2 SQIVND (reference sequence). CDR3 length: 13 amino acids. Between the trimmed V and J ends, which lost 7 bases and 5 bases, there was a span of 13 bases. The CDR3 loop reads CASNGASRDTQYF. CDR3 nucleotides: TGTGCCAGTAACGGGGCTTCAAGAGATACGCAGTATTTT.

V and J are TRBV12-3 or TRBV12-4 and TRBJ1-4; D call uncertain. This CDR3 comprises 11 residues. The V gene lost 8 bases and the J gene lost 7 bases, with 8 bases spanning the gap. The CDR3 DNA reads as TGTGCCAGCGGGTACGGTGAAAAACTGTTTTTT. Its translation is CASGYGEKLFF.